These 18 T cell receptor beta chains were sequenced from one sample in a study of cytomegalovirus exposure and HLA in healthy donors. It was with 60 Vbeta and 13 Jbeta primers that the PCR ran. Libraries were prepared by immunoSEQ multiplex PCR; TCRdb keeps only in-frame clonotypes and omits some of them. This sample carries around 180,000 clones, 75% to 85% of them seen once, and the ten largest clones take approximately 13%. Material for sequencing was PBMCs. These TCRs come from a woman aged 45-65 years in good health and CMV-seropositive.

This clone has more than one count but fewer than ten. This chain connects TRBV11-1 to TRBJ1-2; no clear D. Germline CDR1 reads SGHAT; CDR2 reads FQDESV (reference sequence). Trimming pared 2 bases from V and 0 bases from J, leaving 13 bases between. The CDR3 is made up of 16 amino acids. CDR3 sequence reads: CASSLIGSEANYGYTF. The CDR3 DNA sequence: TGTGCCAGCAGCTTAATCGGGTCTGAAGCTAACTATGGCTACACCTTC. Supplemented by reference TRBV11-1 and TRBJ1-2, the full variable domain reads EAEVAQSPRYKITEKSQAVAFWCDPISGHATLYWYRQILGQGPELLVQFQDESVVDDSQLPKDRFSAERLKGVDSTLKIQPAELGDSAMYLCASSLIGSEANYGYTFGSGTRLTVV.

The chain has TRBV5-4 and TRBJ1-3, with TRBD1 as a possible D gene (5 bases). CDR3 length: 15 amino acids. Germline CDR1 and CDR2: SGHNT and YYREEE (reference sequence). V was shortened by 4 bases and J by 2 bases, with 13 bases between the two germline ends. In nucleotides, the CDR3 is TGTGCCAGCAGCCCCGAGACAGAACCTGGAAACACCATATATTTT. As protein: CASSPETEPGNTIYF.

The J gene is TRBJ2-6, the V gene TRBV25-1, with 10 bases matching TRBD1. With 4 bases clipped from V and 3 bases from J, the junction kept 9 bases outside the gene matches. There are 18 residues in the CDR3. Germline V gives CDR1 MGHDK, CDR2 SYGVNS. The CDR3 loop is CASSAPPGQGFGANVLTF. In DNA form, the CDR3 reads TGTGCCAGCAGTGCGCCTCCGGGACAGGGGTTTGGGGCCAACGTCCTGACTTTC.

The CDR3 protein is CASSFSDRTYEQYF. CDR3 coding DNA: TGTGCCAGCAGCTTTAGTGACAGGACCTACGAGCAGTACTTC. The chain joins TRBV5-6 to TRBJ2-7; perhaps TRBD1 as D (6 bases). Germline V gene sequence: CDR1 SGHDT, CDR2 YYEEEE. The germline V and J ends were trimmed by 2 bases and 2 bases, with 11 bases remaining between them. The CDR3 sequence is 14 residues long.

This clone turned up a few times. This chain joins TRBV10-3 and TRBJ2-7, with TRBD1 identical over 8 bases. V was pared by 1 base and J by 3 bases, with 8 bases of the junction left unmatched. CDR3 size: 16 residues. The germline V gene encodes CDR1 ENHRY and CDR2 SYGVKD. The CDR3 reads CAISEWVRDRSYEQYF. DNA for the CDR3: TGTGCCATCAGTGAGTGGGTAAGGGACAGGAGCTACGAGCAGTACTTC.

The chain recombines TRBV7-9 with TRBJ2-7; D might be TRBD2 (6 bases). CDR1 is SEHNR, CDR2 FQNEAQ, per germline (reference sequence). V lost 11 bases to trimming and J lost 5 bases, with 16 bases between them. The CDR3 is 12 amino acids. The CDR3 reads CAVLSREDEQYF. The CDR3 DNA reads as TGTGCCGTCCTATCCAGGGAGGACGAGCAGTACTTC.

As for this clone: Other DNA sequences of this sample code for an identical CDR3. This chain uses TRBV29-1 with TRBJ2-5, with 8 bases fitting TRBD1. Losses at the gene ends were 5 bases for V and 5 bases for J; bases not matched to a gene: 4. The CDR3 spans 12 residues. Germline CDR1 SQVTM, CDR2 ANQGSEA. The CDR3 DNA is TGCAGCGTTCCGACAGGGGTGGAGACCCAGTACTTC. Encoded protein: CSVPTGVETQYF.

The CDR3 DNA follows: TGTGCCAGCGGGAGGACAGGGGGCAACTATGGCTACACCTTC. It specifies CASGRTGGNYGYTF. The chain carries TRBV11-2 and TRBJ1-2; 11 nucleotides agree with TRBD1. The germline V gene encodes CDR1 SGHAT and CDR2 FQNNGV. V lost 8 bases and J lost 2; bases outside the gene matches: 4. The CDR3 length is 14 residues.

The gene calls are TRBV14 and TRBJ2-7; maybe TRBD2 (6 bases). This CDR3 has 13 amino acids. Germline V CDR1 and CDR2: SGHDN, FVKESK. V lost 5 bases and J lost 7, with 15 bases in between. The CDR3 nucleotides read TGTGCCAGCAGCTTAGCGGCCCTTGGTGAGCAGTACTTC. As protein: CASSLAALGEQYF.

This chain joins TRBV12-5 and TRBJ2-1; possibly TRBD1 for D (6 bases). V lost 5 bases and J lost 0, with 17 bases in between. Germline V gene data show CDR1 as LGHNT and CDR2 as FRNRAP. The CDR3 length is 17 residues. The CDR3 sequence: CASGRTGLADSYNEQFF. For the CDR3, the DNA is TGTGCTAGTGGTCGAACAGGGTTGGCAGACTCCTACAATGAGCAGTTCTTC.

The chain has TRBV5-1 and TRBJ2-5, with 11 positions matching TRBD2. With 4 bases clipped from V and 4 bases from J, the junction kept 3 bases outside the gene matches. Germline V gives CDR1 SGHRS, CDR2 YFSETQ. This CDR3 has 14 residues. DNA for the CDR3: TGCGCCAGCAGCCCAGGGACTAGCGGAGAGACCCAGTACTTC. This sequence encodes CASSPGTSGETQYF. Full variable domain (remainder filled in from reference TRBV5-1 and TRBJ2-5): KAGVTQTPRYLIKTRGQQVTLSCSPISGHRSVSWYQQTPGQGLQFLFEYFSETQRNKGNFPGRFSGRQFSNSRSEMNVSTLELGDSALYLCASSPGTSGETQYFGPGTRLLVL.

This chain links TRBV4-1 with TRBJ2-3; D gene uncertain. Germline values: CDR1 MGHRA, CDR2 YSYEKL. The length of the CDR3 is 13 residues. With 0 bases removed from V and 6 bases from J, the gap between germline ends came to 7 bases. CDR3 coding DNA: TGCGCCAGCAGCCAAGATAACGCGGATACGCAGTATTTT. Translating it yields CASSQDNADTQYF.

The chain combines TRBV30 with TRBJ2-1; the D gene is possibly TRBD2 (6 bases). V lost 8 bases and J 6 bases, leaving 11 bases between the germline ends. Germline V gene sequence: CDR1 GTSNPN, CDR2 SVGIG (reference sequence). The CDR3 is made up of 11 amino acids. The CDR3 DNA reads TGTGCCCGGACCGGGGGCAATGAGCAGTTCTTC. This sequence encodes CARTGGNEQFF.

This rearrangement joins TRBV7-9 to TRBJ2-4; D might be TRBD1 (5 bases). The CDR3 spans 15 residues. Trimming cost V 4 bases and J 0 bases, with 10 bases left between them. CDR1 is SEHNR, CDR2 FQNEAQ, per germline (reference sequence). The CDR3 reads CASSSRQIAKNIQYF. In nucleotides, the CDR3 is TGTGCCAGCAGCTCAAGACAGATAGCCAAAAACATTCAGTACTTC.

The J gene is TRBJ2-7, the V gene TRBV11-2, with TRBD2 matching over 9 bases. The CDR3 is 15 amino acids. Germline CDR1 is SGHAT and CDR2 is FQNNGV. Losses at the gene ends were 2 bases for V and 4 bases for J; bases not matched to a gene: 6. The DNA of the CDR3 is TGTGCCAGCAGCTTATTGCGAGCGGGGGGTTACGAGCAGTACTTC. It specifies CASSLLRAGGYEQYF.

The chain uses TRBV10-2 and TRBJ1-4; 7 bases match TRBD1. Germline CDR1 reads WSHSY; CDR2 reads SAAADI. J lost 8 bases, V lost 3 bases, and 9 bases had no gene match. The CDR3 is 15 amino acids. The CDR3 region has the DNA TGCGCCAGCAGTGACTCAGGGGGAATGAGAGAAAAACTGTTTTTT. Protein product: CASSDSGGMREKLFF.

The chain uses TRBV5-1 and TRBJ1-1; the D is unclear. CDR1 is SGHRS, CDR2 YFSETQ, per germline. V was shortened by 1 base and J by 3 bases, with 10 bases between the two germline ends. This CDR3 is 14 amino acids long. CDR3 amino acids: CASSLSSADTEAFF. The CDR3 coding sequence is TGCGCCAGCAGCTTGTCCTCCGCGGACACTGAAGCTTTCTTT.

The rearrangement links TRBV4-1 to TRBJ2-3, with no clear D. Germline values: CDR1 MGHRA, CDR2 YSYEKL. The CDR3 has 16 residues. V lost 4 bases and J lost 1, with 15 bases in between. The CDR3 DNA sequence: TGCGCCAGCAGCCTACAAGTAACTAAGGGCACAGATACGCAGTATTTT. The encoded protein is CASSLQVTKGTDTQYF.